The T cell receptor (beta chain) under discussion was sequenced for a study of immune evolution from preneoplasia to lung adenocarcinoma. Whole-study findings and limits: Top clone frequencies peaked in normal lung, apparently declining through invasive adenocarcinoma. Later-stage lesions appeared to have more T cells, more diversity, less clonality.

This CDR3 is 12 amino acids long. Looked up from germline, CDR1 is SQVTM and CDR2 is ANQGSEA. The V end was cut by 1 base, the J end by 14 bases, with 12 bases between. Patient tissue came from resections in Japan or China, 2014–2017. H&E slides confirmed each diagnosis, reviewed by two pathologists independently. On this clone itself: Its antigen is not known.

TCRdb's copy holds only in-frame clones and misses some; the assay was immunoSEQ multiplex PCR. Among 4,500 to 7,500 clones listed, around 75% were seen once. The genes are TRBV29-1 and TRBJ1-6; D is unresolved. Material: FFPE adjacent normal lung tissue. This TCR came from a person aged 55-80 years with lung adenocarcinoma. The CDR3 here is CSVEVGRGSLHF. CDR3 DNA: TGCAGCGTTGAAGTCGGGCGAGGGTCCCTCCACTTT.